The 17 T cell receptor beta chains listed next were all sequenced from one sample in a study of cytomegalovirus exposure and HLA in healthy donors. 13 Jbeta primers and 60 Vbeta primers were used for the PCR. Here immunoSEQ multiplex PCR was the method, and the copy in TCRdb shows in-frame clones only, minus some. Of some 100,000 clones in the sample, approximately 75% are singletons; the top ten hold 4% to 5%. The specimen was PBMCs. The receptors derive from a man in his fifties in good health and CMV-seropositive.

V gene TRBV5-4 combines with J gene TRBJ2-2; D not resolved. The V gene's germline CDR1 is SGHNT and CDR2 YYREEE (reference sequence). The germline V and J ends were trimmed by 3 bases and 0 bases, with 12 bases remaining between them. CDR3 length: 16 amino acids. The chain's CDR3 is CASSSGTRPNTGELFF. CDR3 nucleotides: TGTGCCAGCAGCTCGGGTACCCGGCCGAACACCGGGGAGCTGTTTTTT.

The chain combines TRBV6-5 with TRBJ1-3, with 7 bases identical to TRBD1. CDR1 and CDR2 (germline): MNHEY, SVGAGI. The CDR3 contains 14 residues. V lost 6 bases, J lost 4 bases, and 6 bases stayed unmatched. CDR3 loop: CASSQRGQGNTIYF. In nucleotides, the CDR3 is TGTGCCAGCAGCCAAAGGGGACAGGGAAACACCATATATTTT.

This chain links TRBV19 with TRBJ1-5; the D gene is possibly TRBD1 (6 bases). Germline values: CDR1 LNHDA, CDR2 SQIVND (reference sequence). This CDR3 spans 15 amino acids. V was clipped by 4 bases and J by 3 bases, with 13 bases between them. The CDR3 DNA sequence: TGTGCCAGTAGTAGAACGACAGGTCTCAATCAGCCCCAGCATTTT. Translated: CASSRTTGLNQPQHF.

Written as DNA, the CDR3 is TGCGCCAGCAGCTTGGCTCAGCAGGGGACTGAAGCTTTCTTT. Protein sequence: CASSLAQQGTEAFF. V usage is TRBV5-1 and J usage is TRBJ1-1; D is perhaps TRBD1 (6 bases). Germline CDR1 SGHRS, CDR2 YFSETQ. The CDR3 has 14 amino acids. V was trimmed by 0 bases and J by 5 bases, leaving 11 bases between them.

The chain has TRBV25-1 and TRBJ2-7; maybe TRBD2 (6 bases). The CDR3 covers 14 residues. CDR1 and CDR2 (germline): MGHDK, SYGVNS. The V end lost 6 bases, the J end lost 0 bases, and 12 bases lay between the germline ends. CDR3 sequence: CASRKWRASYEQYF. DNA of the CDR3: TGTGCCAGCAGAAAATGGAGGGCCTCCTACGAGCAGTACTTC.

This rearrangement joins TRBV6-6 to TRBJ1-3, with D unresolved. Germline V gene data show CDR1 as MNHNY and CDR2 as SVGAGI (reference sequence). Trimming removed 7 bases from V and 4 bases from J, with 11 bases in between. This CDR3 is built from 13 residues. The CDR3 loop is CASTRVSGNTIYF. In DNA, the CDR3 is TGTGCCAGCACCCGAGTCTCGGGAAACACCATATATTTT.

The chain couples TRBV2 to TRBJ1-2; weak D call: TRBD1 (5 bases). V lost 8 bases and J lost 4, with 14 bases in between. CDR1 and CDR2 (germline): SNHLY, FYNNEI. CDR3 length: 13 residues. The CDR3, as DNA: TGTGCCAGCGTTGAGCAGGGCACCTATGGCTACACCTTC. It yields the protein CASVEQGTYGYTF.

The chain is built from TRBV10-3 and TRBJ1-1; 7 bases match TRBD1. CDR3 length: 13 amino acids. Losses at the gene ends were 6 bases for V and 2 bases for J; bases not matched to a gene: 3. Germline V gene lookup returns CDR1 ENHRY and CDR2 SYGVKD. Here the CDR3 DNA reads TGTGCCATCAGCCGACAGGGTAACACTGAAGCTTTCTTT. Amino acids: CAISRQGNTEAFF.

The chain recombines TRBV4-1 with TRBJ2-1, with 9 positions matching TRBD2. Germline lookup yields CDR1 MGHRA and CDR2 YSYEKL. Germline trimming cut 4 bases from V and 4 bases from J; bases unmatched to any gene: 11. CDR3 length: 17 residues. The CDR3, as DNA: TGCGCCAGCAGCCCGGGCGGGGGGGCCGTTTATTACAATGAGCAGTTCTTC. It yields the protein CASSPGGGAVYYNEQFF.

The V and J genes are TRBV11-2 and TRBJ2-7; D is uncertain. The CDR3 is made up of 14 amino acids. The V and J ends lost 0 bases and 7 bases respectively, with 13 bases between them. Germline assignment: CDR1 SGHAT and CDR2 FQNNGV. CDR3 sequence reads: CASSLDWRYWEQYF. The CDR3 region has the DNA TGTGCCAGCAGCTTAGATTGGCGGTACTGGGAGCAGTACTTC. The full variable domain, rest sourced from reference TRBV11-2 and TRBJ2-7, is EAGVAQSPRYKIIEKRQSVAFWCNPISGHATLYWYQQILGQGPKLLIQFQNNGVVDDSQLPKDRFSAERLKGVDSTLKIQPAKLEDSAVYLCASSLDWRYWEQYFGPGTRLTVT.

The chain combines TRBV28 with TRBJ1-6; D uncertain. V shed 7 bases and J shed 7 bases, with 14 bases lying between them. Per germline, CDR1 MDHEN and CDR2 SYDVKM. CDR3 length: 14 amino acids. CDR3: CASNLVDGNSPLHF. The CDR3 nucleotides are TGTGCCAGCAACCTGGTCGACGGGAATTCACCCCTCCACTTT.

The J gene is TRBJ2-1, the V gene TRBV4-3; a weak D match, TRBD1 (5 bases). Germline CDR1 LGHNA, CDR2 YSLEER. This CDR3 spans 13 amino acids. Deletions cut 3 bases from V and 8 bases from J, with 11 bases between. DNA of the CDR3: TGCGCCAGCAGCCACCGGGTGGGGCATGAGCAGTTCTTC. It specifies CASSHRVGHEQFF.

The chain links TRBV28 to TRBJ2-2, with a tentative D call TRBD1 (6 bases). Per the germline V gene, CDR1 is MDHEN and CDR2 is SYDVKM. The CDR3 consists of 14 residues. The V end was cut by 3 bases, the J end by 2 bases, with 7 bases between. The CDR3 nucleotides are TGTGCCAGCAGTTTGGGACACAACACCGGGGAGCTGTTTTTT. Its translation is CASSLGHNTGELFF.

The chain combines TRBV28 with TRBJ2-7, with D possibly being TRBD1 (5 bases). This CDR3 comprises 13 residues. Germline CDR1 is MDHEN and CDR2 is SYDVKM. V lost 8 bases to trimming and J lost 5 bases, with 16 bases between them. The CDR3 nucleotides are TGTGCCAGCGGCAGGGCCCCGGTGCACGAGCAGTACTTC. Its protein product is CASGRAPVHEQYF.

The chain links TRBV5-1 to TRBJ2-2, with TRBD2 as a possible D gene (6 bases). Trimming took 4 bases from V and 7 from J, leaving 14 bases between them. Looked up from germline, CDR1 is SGHRS and CDR2 is YFSETQ. The CDR3 covers 14 residues. DNA of the CDR3: TGCGCCAGCAGCCAAGGAGGGGTTGGCGGGGAGCTGTTTTTT. Translated: CASSQGGVGGELFF.

This clone occurred once. The V and J genes are TRBV5-1 and TRBJ1-3; TRBD1 is a possible D gene (6 bases). The V gene's germline CDR1 is SGHRS and CDR2 YFSETQ. The germline V and J ends were trimmed by 0 bases and 3 bases, with 13 bases remaining between them. The length of the CDR3 is 16 residues. For the CDR3, the DNA is TGCGCCAGCAGCTTGGAGGCTCAAGGGGGTGGAAACACCATATATTTT. The encoded protein is CASSLEAQGGGNTIYF. The whole variable domain, remainder taken from reference TRBV5-1 and TRBJ1-3, is KAGVTQTPRYLIKTRGQQVTLSCSPISGHRSVSWYQQTPGQGLQFLFEYFSETQRNKGNFPGRFSGRQFSNSRSEMNVSTLELGDSALYLCASSLEAQGGGNTIYFGEGSWLTVV.

The J gene is TRBJ1-6, the V gene TRBV28; the D is unclear. The CDR3 covers 17 residues. Per germline, CDR1 MDHEN and CDR2 SYDVKM. Trimming shortened V by 6 bases and J by 5 bases, and 20 bases separated the two germline ends. CDR3 DNA sequence: TGTGCCAGCAGGGATCCTCAGTCTAGGACTAATAATTCACCCCTCCACTTT. This translates into CASRDPQSRTNNSPLHF.